These 11 T cell receptor beta chains were all obtained from the same sample, sequenced in a study of T-cell memory formation after mild COVID-19. Each CDR3 protein is one row after TCRdb ran MiXCR on the 5' RACE reads. The sample yields around 200,000 distinct CDR3 sequences, 9.5% seen once. Material for sequencing was PBMCs or a T cell subset sorted from them (not recorded which). The receptors shown here come from a young man who had mild COVID-19 (a few samples of this study predate the infection). Cell type and time point are not known.

The rearrangement links TRBV3-1 to TRBJ2-5, with 7 nucleotides matching TRBD2. V lost 0 bases, J lost 4 bases, and 5 bases stayed unmatched. The CDR3 has 15 amino acids. Germline CDR1 reads LGHDT; CDR2 reads YNNKEL (reference sequence). The CDR3 DNA reads TGTGCCAGCAGCCAAGACTGGACTAGAAGAGAGACCCAGTACTTC. Encoded protein: CASSQDWTRRETQYF.

The rearrangement joins TRBV28 to TRBJ2-4; possibly TRBD1 or TRBD2 for D (5 bases each). V was pared by 7 bases and J by 0 bases, with 13 bases between. The germline V gene has CDR1 MDHEN and CDR2 SYDVKM. The length of the CDR3 is 15 residues. The CDR3 protein is CASTSRDLAKNIQYF. The CDR3 DNA follows: TGTGCCAGCACAAGCCGGGACCTAGCCAAAAACATTCAGTACTTC.

The chain joins TRBV4-1 to TRBJ2-7; 8 bases fit TRBD2. Germline loops: CDR1 MGHRA, CDR2 YSYEKL. The V and J ends lost 2 bases and 3 bases, in that order; junction bases with no gene match: 6. CDR3 size: 15 residues. This chain's CDR3 is CASSQWWRGVYEQYF. The CDR3 bases are TGCGCCAGCAGCCAATGGTGGCGGGGGGTCTACGAGCAGTACTTC.

The chain couples TRBV6-5 to TRBJ2-3; D gene unclear. The CDR3 is made up of 15 amino acids. Germline V gene data show CDR1 as MNHEY and CDR2 as SVGAGI. Deletions cut 2 bases from V and 0 bases from J, with 9 bases between. CDR3 DNA sequence: TGTGCCAGCAGTTACGGCCCCACTAGCACAGATACGCAGTATTTT. Translation gives CASSYGPTSTDTQYF.

This clonotype was counted a few times. CDR3 sequence: CASSEWAGVITDTQYF. CDR3 DNA sequence: TGTGCCAGCAGTGAGTGGGCAGGGGTCATCACAGATACGCAGTATTTT. V and J are TRBV25-1 and TRBJ2-3, with D tentatively TRBD1 (6 bases). Deletions cut 3 bases from V and 2 bases from J, with 15 bases between. Germline V gene lookup returns CDR1 MGHDK and CDR2 SYGVNS. The CDR3 sequence is 16 residues long.

The CDR3 sequence is CASSQLQGAGGYTF. The DNA for the CDR3 is TGCGCCAGCAGCCAACTACAGGGGGCAGGTGGCTACACCTTC. The gene calls are TRBV4-3 and TRBJ1-2; 9 bases fit TRBD1. After removal of 2 bases from V and 7 bases from J, the junction contained 5 bases not matched to a gene. The germline V gene encodes CDR1 LGHNA and CDR2 YSLEER. CDR3 length: 14 residues.

This clonotype was seen a handful of times. The genes are TRBV12-3 or TRBV12-4 and TRBJ2-5; D gene uncertain. There are 13 residues in the CDR3. The V end lost 6 bases, the J end lost 6 bases, and 14 bases lay between the germline ends. The CDR3 nucleotides read TGTGCCAGCAGCCGGTTTTCGGCAAAGACCCAGTACTTC. It yields the protein CASSRFSAKTQYF.

J is TRBJ2-2 and V is TRBV5-1, with D perhaps given as TRBD1 or TRBD2 (5 bases each). Trimming took 1 base from V and 1 from J, leaving 11 bases between them. This CDR3 is built from 16 residues. CDR1 SGHRS and CDR2 YFSETQ come from the germline V gene. CDR3 protein: CASSLLTGQNTGELFF. Here the CDR3 DNA reads TGCGCCAGCAGCTTGTTAACGGGGCAGAACACCGGGGAGCTGTTTTTT.

The chain joins TRBV29-1 to TRBJ1-4, with 9 bases that match TRBD1. Germline V lookup: CDR1 SQVTM, CDR2 ANQGSEA. J was trimmed by 0 bases and V by 4 bases; bases with no gene match: 9. CDR3 length: 17 amino acids. Here the CDR3 reads CSVARQGVGATNEKLFF. The CDR3 DNA reads TGCAGCGTTGCTAGACAGGGGGTAGGCGCAACTAATGAAAAACTGTTTTTT.

The V and J genes are TRBV7-2 and TRBJ2-5; D is possibly TRBD2 (6 bases). Germline V gene lookup returns CDR1 SGHTA and CDR2 FQGNSA. The V and J ends lost 5 bases and 6 bases respectively, with 22 bases between them. This CDR3 contains 16 residues. The CDR3 loop reads CASSAQGTNSGQTQYF. For the CDR3, the DNA is TGTGCCAGCAGCGCCCAAGGGACCAATAGCGGACAGACCCAGTACTTC.

This clonotype was detected a few times. The CDR3 region has the DNA TGCACCGGAAAAAAGACGGTCCCAATGCCCCAGCATTTT. It encodes CTGKKTVPMPQHF. The genes are TRBV5-1 and TRBJ1-5; the D is unclear. CDR1 is SGHRS, CDR2 YFSETQ, per germline. The CDR3 consists of 13 residues.